This T cell receptor (beta chain) was sequenced in a study of OX40 agonist ivuxolimab in advanced cancers. Study-wide background: The drug used for patients, ivuxolimab, was an agonistic anti-OX40 (CD134) antibody. Findings and caveats of the study: More expanded clones were seen, on average, in CD8+ T cells than in CD4+. At 0.1 to 3.0 mg/kg, clonal expansion of CD4+ and CD8+ blood T cells had occurred by week 6.

Repertoires were generated with immunoSEQ multiplex PCR, while TCRdb's copy carries only in-frame clones and drops some. Counted here are around 25,000 clones, around 76% occurring once; the ten biggest clones make up 14%. Anyone with autoimmune disease history or systemic immunosuppression was excluded. A remark on this clone: Its antigen remains unknown.

This CDR3 spans 11 amino acids. The germline V gene has CDR1 WNHNN and CDR2 SYGVQD (reference sequence). V lost 7 bases, J lost 7 bases, and 8 bases lay in between. The chain couples TRBV10-1 to TRBJ2-4; D is undetermined. This sample comprised CD4+ or CD8+ T cells sorted from blood, obtained in a trial of the OX40 agonist ivuxolimab. This sequence originates from an adult with an advanced solid tumor such as melanoma, head and neck, liver or kidney cancer. The CDR3 spells CASKEENIQYF. CDR3 in DNA: TGCGCCAGCAAAGAGGAGAACATTCAGTACTTC.